The rows below give T cell receptor beta chains drawn from one sample of a study of shared clonotypes between healthy human individuals. Sequencing used immunoSEQ multiplex PCR; TCRdb keeps in-frame clones, though not all of them. The sample gives just over 2,000,000 clones, about 95% of which show up once; roughly 1% is in the top ten. The sequenced material came from naive CD8+ T cells sorted from blood. Receptors were obtained from a young man in good health. Both conserved end residues are part of each CDR3. The D gene is left open where the match is weak. Size values are once, few and many counts, or a class for expanded clones, and some rows have none.

cdr3_aa cdr3_nt j_call d_call clone_size v_call cdr3_length
CASSGATDTQYF TGTGCCAGCAGTGGGGCCACAGATACGCAGTATTTT TRBJ2-3 - - TRBV25-1 12
CASSPRDRGKTEAFF TGTGCCAGCAGTCCTCGGGACAGGGGTAAAACTGAAGCTTTCTTT TRBJ1-1 TRBD1 - TRBV6-1 15
CASIQGASGGYEQYF TGTGCCAGCATCCAAGGGGCTAGCGGGGGCTACGAGCAGTACTTC TRBJ2-7 TRBD2 - TRBV6-1 15
CASSLVGLAENNEQFF TGTGCCAGCAGCTTAGTAGGACTAGCGGAAAACAATGAGCAGTTCTTC TRBJ2-1 TRBD2 - TRBV7-9 16
CASSVGRQSPDTQYF TGTGCCAGCAGCGTAGGAAGACAGTCCCCAGATACGCAGTATTTT TRBJ2-3 - once TRBV9 15
CASSPAWTGREWGQYF TGTGCCAGCTCACCCGCCTGGACAGGCCGCGAATGGGGGCAGTACTTC TRBJ2-7 TRBD1 - TRBV18 16
CATMGLAEGNEQFF TGTGCCACCATGGGACTAGCGGAGGGAAATGAGCAGTTCTTC TRBJ2-1 TRBD2 - TRBV15 14
CASSQDLTAGNTIYF TGCGCCAGCAGCCAAGATCTTACAGCCGGAAACACCATATATTTT TRBJ1-3 - - TRBV4-1 15
CASTPDRGETQYF TGTGCCAGCACCCCGGACAGGGGAGAGACCCAGTACTTC TRBJ2-5 TRBD1 - TRBV6-6 13
CASSAQGLQETQYF TGCGCCAGCAGCGCTCAGGGGCTCCAAGAGACCCAGTACTTC TRBJ2-5 - - TRBV4-1 14
CASSRPGSNQPQHF TGTGCCAGCAGCCGACCGGGAAGCAATCAGCCCCAGCATTTT TRBJ1-5 - - TRBV7-9 14
CASSPGDSNSPLHF TGTGCCAGCAGCCCAGGGGACAGTAATTCACCCCTCCACTTT TRBJ1-6 TRBD1 - TRBV9 14
CASSYSNSPEAFF TGTGCCAGCAGTTACTCAAATTCCCCGGAAGCTTTCTTT TRBJ1-1 - - TRBV6-5 13
CASSQERSYEQYF TGCGCCAGCAGCCAAGAACGATCCTACGAGCAGTACTTC TRBJ2-7 - once TRBV4-1 13
CASSFGDGGEAFF TGTGCCAGCAGCTTTGGGGACGGAGGTGAAGCTTTCTTT TRBJ1-1 - - TRBV13 13
CASSQDSNSPSYEQYF TGCGCCAGCAGCCAAGATTCGAACAGCCCCTCCTACGAGCAGTACTTC TRBJ2-7 - once TRBV4-3 16
CASGTSGTFYNEQFF TGTGCCAGCGGGACTAGCGGGACTTTCTACAATGAGCAGTTCTTC TRBJ2-1 TRBD2 - TRBV5-8 15
CASGFGTSGSSSYNEQFF TGTGCTAGTGGTTTCGGGACTAGCGGGAGCAGCTCCTACAATGAGCAGTTCTTC TRBJ2-1 TRBD2 - TRBV12-5 18
CASSSTVLYEQYF TGTGCCAGCAGCTCGACGGTCCTCTACGAGCAGTACTTC TRBJ2-7 - - TRBV7-2 13
CASSLLGGSYGYTF TGTGCCAGCAGTTTACTGGGGGGTTCCTATGGCTACACCTTC TRBJ1-2 - - TRBV27 14
CAWRKSSYNEQFF TGTGCCTGGAGGAAGAGCTCCTACAATGAGCAGTTCTTC TRBJ2-1 - - TRBV30 13
CASSFKTGSTDTQYF TGTGCCAGCAGCTTCAAGACAGGAAGCACAGATACGCAGTATTTT TRBJ2-3 - - TRBV7-9 15
CASSQASGTYNEQFF TGCGCCAGCAGCCAAGCTAGCGGGACCTACAATGAGCAGTTCTTC TRBJ2-1 TRBD2 - TRBV4-3 15
CASSYQQGMNTEAFF TGTGCCAGCAGCTATCAGCAGGGAATGAACACTGAAGCTTTCTTT TRBJ1-1 - once TRBV6-5 15
CASSFPGQANEQFF TGTGCCAGCAGTTTCCCGGGACAGGCAAATGAGCAGTTCTTC TRBJ2-1 TRBD1 - TRBV27 14
CASSHTNDRDRGSEAFF TGCGCCAGCAGCCATACTAACGACCGGGACAGGGGAAGTGAAGCTTTCTTT TRBJ1-1 TRBD1 - TRBV4-1 17
CASSSVGAPEQYF TGTGCCAGCAGTTCAGTAGGGGCCCCCGAGCAGTACTTC TRBJ2-7 - - TRBV28 13
CASSLVVSGRETQYF TGTGCCAGCAGCTTAGTAGTATCCGGCCGGGAGACCCAGTACTTC TRBJ2-5 - - TRBV7-2 15
CASGPPGLGTQYF TGTGCCAGCGGGCCTCCTGGCCTCGGGACCCAGTACTTC TRBJ2-5 - - TRBV28 13
CASSWFPEDTQYF TGTGCCAGCAGTTGGTTTCCCGAAGATACGCAGTATTTT TRBJ2-3 - - TRBV27 13
CASSSRDRAVGEQFF TGTGCCAGCAGCTCCCGGGACAGGGCTGTCGGTGAGCAGTTCTTC TRBJ2-1 TRBD1 - TRBV7-8 15